Below are 20 T cell receptor beta chains sequenced from a single sample in a study of T cell clonality in common variable immunodeficiency. Sequenced by immunoSEQ multiplex PCR; TCRdb stores in-frame clones only, minus some. This repertoire lists roughly 40,000 clones without singletons; roughly 5.5% sits in the top ten. Study-level findings and limits: Reportedly, TCR beta sequences from common variable immunodeficiency showed fewer deletions and N-nucleotide insertions.

Antigen specificity for these receptors is unknown. Sequences were obtained from peripheral blood mononuclear cells. These TCRs come from a human donor with common variable immunodeficiency.

A note on this clone: Read data end 3 residues before the CDR3 end; the end is taken from the germline J gene. The chain joins TRBV30 to TRBJ2-5, with TRBD1 matching 8 bases. The CDR3 has 12 residues. The germline CDR1 and CDR2 sequences are GTSNPN and SVGIG (reference sequence). The J segment lost 7 bases and the V segment lost 5 bases, leaving 6 bases of the junction unmatched. CDR3 protein: CAWQTGVATQYF. Incomplete CDR3 DNA: TGTGCCTGGCAGACAGGGGTAGCGACC.

This clone showed up just a few times. The CDR3 end falls 3 residues outside the read, so it is completed with the germline J gene. The gene calls are TRBV30 and TRBJ2-7; no reliable D call. The CDR3 loop spans 12 amino acids. Trimming left V 0 bases short and J 4 bases short, with 7 bases between. CDR1 and CDR2 (germline): GTSNPN, SVGIG (reference sequence). The CDR3 bases that were read are TGTGCCTGGAGTGTATCTCCGTACGAG. Its translation: CAWSVSPYE. The whole CDR3 protein reads CAWSVSPYEQYF.

As for this clone: Read data end 3 residues before the CDR3 end; the end is taken from the germline J gene. J is TRBJ1-1 and V is TRBV19; TRBD1 aligns across 7 bases. The CDR3 loop spans 13 amino acids. Germline V gives CDR1 LNHDA, CDR2 SQIVND (reference sequence). The V and J ends lost 6 bases and 3 bases, in that order; junction bases with no gene match: 4. The CDR3 spells CASSRDRDTEAFF. The DNA read from the CDR3 is TGTGCCAGTAGCCGCGACAGGGACACTGAA.

In its sample, this clone was seen a few times. The read halts 3 residues ahead of the CDR3 end, with the missing end drawn from the germline J gene. V and J are TRBV30 and TRBJ1-2, with D possibly matching TRBD1 (5 bases). This CDR3 spans 14 amino acids. The germline V gene encodes CDR1 GTSNPN and CDR2 SVGIG (reference sequence). Trimming cost V 0 bases and J 1 base, with 9 bases left between them. The sequenced CDR3 bases are TGTGCCTGGAGTGTGAACAGGATTAACTATGGC. This sequence encodes CAWSVNRINYG. The full CDR3 sequence reads CAWSVNRINYGYTF.

About this clone: The read is 3 residues too short to cover the CDR3 end, so that end is filled in from the germline J gene. The chain has TRBV19 and TRBJ2-5; 16 bases match TRBD2. Germline V gives CDR1 LNHDA, CDR2 SQIVND (reference sequence). Unmatched junction bases numbered 9, after V lost 10 bases and J lost 4 bases. The length of the CDR3 is 16 residues. CDR3 sequence reads: CATGGLAGGRGETQYF. CDR3 DNA (partial): TGTGCCACCGGGGGACTAGCGGGGGGGAGGGGAGAGACC.

This clone was counted at least ten times. The CDR3 DNA, read in part, is TGTGCCATCAGTGAGACTGACGGACAGGGGATTGACACCGGGGAG. It translates to CAISETDGQGIDTGE. In full, the CDR3 reads CAISETDGQGIDTGELFF. The gene calls are TRBV10-3 and TRBJ2-2, with 9 bases aligning to TRBD1. The read terminates 3 residues ahead of where the CDR3 ends, so the germline J gene completes it. The V gene's germline CDR1 is ENHRY and CDR2 SYGVKD. V lost 2 bases, J lost 3 bases, and 10 bases stayed unmatched. The CDR3 is made up of 18 amino acids.

This clone has a handful of counts. The sequence runs out 3 residues before the end of the CDR3; the remainder is reconstructed from the germline J gene. This chain uses TRBV7-9 with TRBJ2-2; the D is unclear. The germline CDR1 and CDR2 sequences are SEHNR and FQNEAQ (reference sequence). Trimming took 7 bases from V and 7 from J, leaving 10 bases between them. This CDR3 has 12 amino acids. The sequenced part of the CDR3 DNA is TGTGCCAGCACCGCCGAGCACGGGGAG. It specifies CASTAEHGE. The whole CDR3 reads CASTAEHGELFF.

This clone was observed at least ten times. The read terminates 3 residues ahead of where the CDR3 ends, so the germline J gene completes it. The chain carries TRBV30 and TRBJ2-2, with unresolved D. From germline, CDR1 is GTSNPN and CDR2 SVGIG (reference sequence). The CDR3 loop spans 13 amino acids. V was clipped by 2 bases and J by 6 bases, with 10 bases between them. CDR3 DNA (partial): TGTGCCTGGAGTCGGTCCCACGCCGGGGAG. Amino acids: CAWSRSHAGE. In full, the CDR3 reads CAWSRSHAGELFF.

Comment on this clone: Read data end 3 residues before the CDR3 end; the end is taken from the germline J gene. V is TRBV7-2 and J is TRBJ2-5; 8 bases agree with TRBD2. Germline CDR1 SGHTA, CDR2 FQGNSA. J was trimmed by 1 base and V by 0 bases; bases with no gene match: 1. The CDR3 runs to 15 residues. This chain's CDR3 is CASSLALAGQETQYF. The CDR3 DNA, read in part, is TGTGCCAGCAGCTTAGCCCTAGCGGGCCAAGAGACC. Drawing the rest from reference TRBV7-2 and TRBJ2-5, the complete variable domain is GAGVSQSPSNKVTEKGKDVELRCDPISGHTALYWYRQSLGQGLEFLIYFQGNSAPDKSGLPSDRFSAERTGGSVSTLTIQRTQQEDSAVYLCASSLALAGQETQYFGPGTRLLVL.

The table lists this clone with many counts. With the read ending 3 residues before the CDR3 end, the germline J gene is used to fill in that end. The genes are TRBV7-8 and TRBJ2-7; D is possibly TRBD2 (6 bases). Trimming removed 1 base at V and 6 bases at J, with 16 bases between. Germline V gene data show CDR1 as SGHVS and CDR2 as FQNEAQ. This CDR3 has 15 residues. Partial CDR3 DNA: TGTGCCAGCAGCTTAGTGGGGGGATCGGTTCCCGAG. This encodes CASSLVGGSVPE. The complete CDR3 reads CASSLVGGSVPEQYF.

This clone was picked up a small number of times. From the germline J gene comes the end of the CDR3, since the read stops 3 residues before it. The chain links TRBV5-6 to TRBJ2-3; 7 bases are shared with TRBD2. Germline V gene sequence: CDR1 SGHDT, CDR2 YYEEEE. This CDR3 is built from 14 residues. Trimming removed 4 bases from V and 5 bases from J; junction bases left unmatched: 7. The CDR3 protein is CASSTGLVEDTQYF. The part of the CDR3 DNA that was read is TGTGCCAGCAGCACTGGACTAGTTGAAGATACG.

This clone has a count of ten or more. The CDR3 end lies 3 residues beyond the end of the read and is filled in from the germline J gene. The J gene is TRBJ2-7, the V gene TRBV29-1; D is possibly TRBD2 (6 bases). Trimming pared 6 bases from V and 1 base from J, leaving 13 bases between. CDR1 and CDR2 (germline): SQVTM, ANQGSEA. The CDR3 extends over 13 amino acids. CDR3 protein: CSVRDWLSYEQYF. The CDR3 DNA, read in part, is TGCAGCGTCCGGGACTGGCTATCCTACGAG.

This clone was found many times. The CDR3 end falls 3 residues outside the read, so it is completed with the germline J gene. V gene TRBV28 combines with J gene TRBJ1-6, with 7 positions matching TRBD1. This CDR3 comprises 14 residues. Germline CDR1 and CDR2: MDHEN and SYDVKM. With V trimmed by 3 bases and J by 7 bases, 3 bases remained unmatched. CDR3: CASSLTGRNSPLHF. CDR3 DNA, as far as it was read: TGTGCCAGCAGTTTGACAGGGAGGAATTCACCC.

This chain's CDR3 is CASSIEWGQTEAFF. CDR3 bases read: TGTGCCAGTAGTATAGAGTGGGGGCAGACTGAA. The gene calls are TRBV19 and TRBJ1-1; tentative D call: TRBD1 (6 bases). The CDR3 extends 3 residues past the end of the read, so its final part is completed from the germline J gene. The germline gives CDR1 LNHDA, CDR2 SQIVND (reference sequence). The CDR3 is made up of 14 amino acids. Trimming took 0 bases from V and 5 from J, leaving 10 bases between them.

This clone was seen a few times. The CDR3 goes on 3 residues after the read ends, and that part is filled in from the germline J gene. The J gene is TRBJ2-1, the V gene TRBV7-2; 11 bases map to TRBD2. Germline CDR1 SGHTA, CDR2 FQGNSA. V lost 7 bases, J lost 7 bases, and 6 bases stayed unmatched. The CDR3 spans 14 residues. Incomplete CDR3 DNA: TGTGCCAGCACCACTAGCGGGGGCGAAAATGAG. Its translation is CASTTSGGENE. The CDR3 in its entirety is CASTTSGGENEQFF.

A word on this clone: The read comes to an end 3 residues before the CDR3 does, leaving the germline J gene to fill in the end. The chain has TRBV5-1 and TRBJ2-1; the match to TRBD2 covers 10 bases. Per the germline V gene, CDR1 is SGHRS and CDR2 is YFSETQ. The CDR3 totals 15 residues. V dropped 7 bases and J dropped 7; count of bases not matched to a gene: 11. The CDR3 loop reads CASYLLAGSWNEQFF. CDR3 DNA (partial): TGCGCCAGCTACCTACTAGCGGGAAGTTGGAATGAG.

This clone was counted many times. The CDR3 goes on 3 residues after the read ends, and that part is filled in from the germline J gene. The same CDR3 is also encoded by other DNA sequences in this sample. V and J are TRBV30 and TRBJ1-1, with 7 bases that match TRBD1. The CDR3 length is 12 residues. CDR1 GTSNPN and CDR2 SVGIG come from the germline V gene (reference sequence). V was clipped by 2 bases and J by 5 bases; unmatched bases: 2. The DNA read from the CDR3 is TGTGCCTGGAGTACAGGGGATACTGAA. Residues: CAWSTGDTE. The full CDR3 sequence reads CAWSTGDTEAFF.

As for this clone: With the read ending 3 residues before the CDR3 end, the germline J gene is used to fill in that end. V usage is TRBV19 and J usage is TRBJ2-1; TRBD2 matches 12 bases. Germline CDR1 and CDR2: LNHDA and SQIVND (reference sequence). V trimming: 3 bases; J trimming: 6 bases; junction bases outside the gene matches: 15. The CDR3 is 19 residues long. The CDR3 bases that were read are TGTGCCAGTAGTATTGGGGCACTAGCGGGAGGATCTTTGGGCAATGAG. Its translation: CASSIGALAGGSLGNE. The complete CDR3 sequence is CASSIGALAGGSLGNEQFF.

This clone came up a few times. The read stops 3 residues short of the end of the CDR3; the missing end is completed from the germline J gene. The chain joins TRBV19 to TRBJ2-3; 7 bases line up with TRBD2. J lost 3 bases, V lost 1 base, and 4 bases had no gene match. Germline V gene lookup returns CDR1 LNHDA and CDR2 SQIVND (reference sequence). The CDR3 is 15 residues long. The CDR3 sequence is CASSIGGLVTDTQYF. CDR3 bases read: TGTGCCAGTAGTATAGGAGGACTAGTAACAGATACG. The full variable domain, completed using reference TRBV19 and TRBJ2-3, is DGGITQSPKYLFRKEGQNVTLSCEQNLNHDAMYWYRQDPGQGLRLIYYSQIVNDFQKGDIAEGYSVSREKKESFPLTVTSAQKNPTAFYLCASSIGGLVTDTQYFGPGTRLTVL.

Comment on this clone: Read data end 3 residues before the CDR3 end; the end is taken from the germline J gene. This chain links TRBV7-3 with TRBJ2-2; D not resolved. With 6 bases removed from V and 1 base from J, the gap between germline ends came to 6 bases. This CDR3 is built from 13 residues. In germline, CDR1 is SGHTA, CDR2 FQGTGA. CDR3: CASRRQNTGELFF. CDR3 DNA, as far as it was read: TGTGCCAGCAGACGACAGAACACCGGGGAG.